This T cell receptor beta chain was recovered during a study of T cell responses to AZD1222 COVID-19 vaccine. Clones were read by immunoSEQ multiplex PCR, and TCRdb kept only the in-frame ones, dropping some. Seen here are some 62,000 clones, 65% to 80% observed once, and the top ten hold over 13%. CDR1 and CDR2 (germline): LGHNA, YSLEER. This CDR3 spans 16 amino acids. The V segment lost 0 bases and the J segment 4 bases; nucleotides outside the gene matches: 6. The chain combines TRBV4-3 with TRBJ1-2, with 9 bases identical to TRBD1. The sequencing here drew on peripheral blood, taken on day 0 of AZD1222 vaccination. The TCR was taken from an adult in good health. CDR3 nucleotides: TGCGCCAGCAGCCAAGACCCCATGGGACAGGGCTATGGCTACACCTTC. Amino acids: CASSQDPMGQGYGYTF.